A single sample is the source of the 15 T cell receptor beta chains below, sequenced in a study of blood T cells in healthy people across ages. Combining a sample-barcoded 5' primer with a J-beta primer mix, a second PCR ran for roughly 7 to 12 cycles. TCRdb re-called the 5' RACE reads with MiXCR, one entry per CDR3 protein. Of about 2 million distinct CDR3 sequences in the sample, 40% to 55% were seen once. Sequenced material: blood. The receptors come from a woman in her thirties or forties in good health.

The table lists this clonotype with a few counts. V gene TRBV21-1 combines with J gene TRBJ1-4. TRBV21-1 is an annotated pseudogene. This CDR3 region has 14 residues. CDR3 loop: CASSKAKYREKLFF. Here the CDR3 DNA reads TGTGCCAGCAGCAAAGCAAAGTATCGTGAAAAACTGTTTTTT.

The chain combines TRBV7-9 with TRBJ1-5; D ambiguous. The CDR3 consists of 16 residues. Germline CDR1 and CDR2: SEHNR and FQNEAQ (reference sequence). Trimming pared 0 bases from V and 6 bases from J, leaving 15 bases between. CDR3 amino acids: CASSLARGSGSQPQHF. The CDR3 region has the DNA TGTGCCAGCAGCTTAGCGCGCGGGTCAGGATCTCAGCCCCAGCATTTT.

This clonotype turned up a few times. The genes are TRBV9 and TRBJ1-1; D remains unclear. The CDR3 is made up of 13 amino acids. V gave up 6 bases and J gave up 0 bases, with 9 bases separating them. Germline CDR1 and CDR2: SGDLS and YYNGEE. The CDR3 here is CASTLQMNTEAFF. The DNA for the CDR3 is TGTGCCAGCACCCTGCAGATGAACACTGAAGCTTTCTTT. The full variable domain, with the rest looked up from reference TRBV9 and TRBJ1-1, is DSGVTQTPKHLITATGQRVTLRCSPRSGDLSVYWYQQSLDQGLQFLIQYYNGEERAKGNILERFSAQQFPDLHSELNLSSLELGDSALYFCASTLQMNTEAFFGQGTRLTVV.

V usage is TRBV6-1 and J usage is TRBJ2-7; D call uncertain. V dropped 2 bases and J dropped 2 bases, with 13 bases sitting between them. Germline values: CDR1 MNHNS, CDR2 SASEGT. This CDR3 is built from 15 residues. The CDR3 DNA is TGTGCCAGCAGTGAACTGATACCAGGTGCCTACGAGCAGTACTTC. This codes for CASSELIPGAYEQYF.

The rearrangement uses TRBV28 and TRBJ2-4; D is undetermined. The CDR3 runs 14 residues. Germline V gives CDR1 MDHEN, CDR2 SYDVKM. V was shortened by 10 bases and J by 8 bases, with 21 bases between the two germline ends. The CDR3 DNA reads as TGTGCCACCTATCCTTTGGGTGCCCAAGACATTCAGTACTTC. Its protein is CATYPLGAQDIQYF.

The chain joins TRBV10-3 to TRBJ2-3, with TRBD1 identical over 7 bases. The CDR3 has 14 residues. Germline V gene sequence: CDR1 ENHRY, CDR2 SYGVKD. V was pared by 3 bases and J by 4 bases, with 4 bases of the junction left unmatched. The CDR3 spells CAISERDSPDTQYF. CDR3 sequence (DNA): TGTGCCATCAGTGAAAGGGACAGTCCAGATACGCAGTATTTT.

This clonotype was observed a few times. The chain links TRBV5-5 to TRBJ2-5; D gene unclear. The germline CDR1 and CDR2 sequences are SGHKS and YYEKEE (reference sequence). This CDR3 comprises 13 residues. V was trimmed by 4 bases and J by 11 bases, leaving 18 bases between them. CDR3 sequence reads: CASSVYVNNEQYF. The DNA of the CDR3 is TGTGCCAGCAGCGTGTACGTCAACAATGAGCAGTACTTC.

With regard to this clonotype: One end of the junction is discordant with germline, which a read error may explain. The V call is TRBV20-1, the J call TRBJ2-1, with D tentatively TRBD1 or TRBD2 (6 bases each). The CDR3 length is 14 residues. Germline-derived CDR1 and CDR2 are DFQATT and SNEGSKA (reference sequence). DNA for the CDR3: TGCAGTGCGAGAGGGGGGCTGGATTACAATGAGCAGTTCTTC. Translation gives CSARGGLDYNEQFF.

The chain carries TRBV12-3 or TRBV12-4 and TRBJ1-1; maybe TRBD1 (6 bases). Trimming took off 8 bases at V and 0 bases at J, with 13 bases between the two ends. This CDR3 region has 14 residues. The CDR3 nucleotides read TGTGCCAGCTCCAGGACAGTCATGAACACTGAAGCTTTCTTT. Its translation: CASSRTVMNTEAFF.

In this sample, this clonotype turned up a few times. V is TRBV5-1 and J is TRBJ1-2; 11 bases are shared with TRBD1. This CDR3 comprises 16 residues. Germline V lookup: CDR1 SGHRS, CDR2 YFSETQ. Losses at the gene ends were 1 base for V and 3 bases for J; bases not matched to a gene: 5. This chain's CDR3 is CASSLSPGQGDYGYTF. The CDR3 coding sequence is TGCGCCAGCAGCTTGTCTCCGGGACAGGGGGACTATGGCTACACCTTC.

The table lists this clonotype with a few counts. The rearrangement links TRBV20-1 to TRBJ2-4; tentative D call: TRBD2 (7 bases). Germline CDR1 is DFQATT and CDR2 is SNEGSKA (reference sequence). V lost 5 bases and J 4 bases, leaving 15 bases between the germline ends. CDR3 length: 14 amino acids. The CDR3 sequence is CSAQGGTTKNIQYF. DNA for the CDR3: TGCAGTGCTCAAGGGGGGACTACGAAAAACATTCAGTACTTC.

The chain recombines TRBV14 with TRBJ2-3; 9 positions agree with TRBD2. V was clipped by 5 bases and J by 2 bases; unmatched bases: 5. The CDR3 loop spans 15 amino acids. The germline V gene has CDR1 SGHDN and CDR2 FVKESK. The CDR3 DNA is TGTGCCAGCAGCAAGCGGGGGGCCCTCACAGATACGCAGTATTTT. Its protein product is CASSKRGALTDTQYF.

V is TRBV29-1 and J is TRBJ2-5, with 7 bases aligning to TRBD2. There are 14 residues in the CDR3. Looked up from germline, CDR1 is SQVTM and CDR2 is ANQGSEA. Unmatched junction bases numbered 9, after V lost 3 bases and J lost 5 bases. CDR3 nucleotides: TGCAGCGTTGAGGGGGGGGGAAGACGGGAGACCCAGTACTTC. Translated, it gives CSVEGGGRRETQYF.

The genes are TRBV7-9 and TRBJ1-1, with D perhaps TRBD1 (6 bases). CDR3 length: 11 residues. Per germline, CDR1 SEHNR and CDR2 FQNEAQ (reference sequence). Trimming removed 5 bases at V and 11 bases at J, with 12 bases between. The CDR3 nucleotides read TGTGCCAGCAGCCTCGGGACAACGGCTTTCTTT. Amino acid sequence: CASSLGTTAFF.

V and J are TRBV5-1 and TRBJ1-6, with a possible D match to TRBD1 (5 bases). Germline V gene lookup returns CDR1 SGHRS and CDR2 YFSETQ. V lost 2 bases, J lost 6 bases, and 12 bases lay in between. The CDR3 is 15 amino acids. The CDR3 loop is CASSLQTDRNSPLHF. The CDR3 region has the DNA TGCGCCAGCAGCTTACAGACAGACCGTAATTCACCCCTCCACTTT.